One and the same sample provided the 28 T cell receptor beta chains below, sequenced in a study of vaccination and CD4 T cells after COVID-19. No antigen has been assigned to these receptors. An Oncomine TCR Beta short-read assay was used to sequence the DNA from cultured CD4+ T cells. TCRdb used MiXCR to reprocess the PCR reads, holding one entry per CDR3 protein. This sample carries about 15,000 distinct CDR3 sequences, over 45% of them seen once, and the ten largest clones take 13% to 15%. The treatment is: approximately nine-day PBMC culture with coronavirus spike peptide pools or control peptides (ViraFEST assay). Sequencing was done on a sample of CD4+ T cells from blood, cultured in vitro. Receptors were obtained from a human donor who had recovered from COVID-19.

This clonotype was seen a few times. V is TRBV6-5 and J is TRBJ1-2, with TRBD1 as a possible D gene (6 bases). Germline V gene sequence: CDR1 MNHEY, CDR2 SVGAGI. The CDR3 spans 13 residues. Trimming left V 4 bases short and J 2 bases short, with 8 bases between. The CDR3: CASSSGQNYGYTF. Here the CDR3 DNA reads TGTGCCAGCAGTTCCGGACAGAACTATGGCTACACCTTC.

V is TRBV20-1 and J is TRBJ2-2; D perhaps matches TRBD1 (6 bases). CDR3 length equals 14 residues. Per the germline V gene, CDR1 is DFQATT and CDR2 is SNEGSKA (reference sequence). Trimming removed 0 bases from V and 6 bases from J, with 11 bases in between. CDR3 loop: CSARDTGLSGELFF. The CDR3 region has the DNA TGCAGTGCTAGAGATACAGGGTTATCCGGGGAGCTGTTTTTT.

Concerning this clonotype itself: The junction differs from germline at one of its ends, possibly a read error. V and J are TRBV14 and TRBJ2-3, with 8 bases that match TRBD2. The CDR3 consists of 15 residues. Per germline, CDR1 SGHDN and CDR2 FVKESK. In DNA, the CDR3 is TGTGCCCGCAGCCAGCGAGCGGGGGTAACAGATACGCAGTATTTT. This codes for CARSQRAGVTDTQYF.

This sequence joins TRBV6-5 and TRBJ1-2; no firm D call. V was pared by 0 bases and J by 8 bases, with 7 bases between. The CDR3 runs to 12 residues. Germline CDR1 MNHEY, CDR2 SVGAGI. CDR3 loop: CASSYSGGGYTF. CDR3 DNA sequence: TGTGCCAGCAGTTACTCGGGCGGGGGCTACACCTTC.

Here the CDR3 reads CASSLTGEGEAFF. CDR3 nucleotides: TGCGCCAGCAGCTTAACAGGGGAAGGTGAAGCTTTCTTT. The chain recombines TRBV5-1 with TRBJ1-1; TRBD1 aligns across 7 bases. Germline trimming cut 2 bases from V and 7 bases from J; bases unmatched to any gene: 5. Germline CDR1 and CDR2: SGHRS and YFSETQ. The CDR3 totals 13 residues.

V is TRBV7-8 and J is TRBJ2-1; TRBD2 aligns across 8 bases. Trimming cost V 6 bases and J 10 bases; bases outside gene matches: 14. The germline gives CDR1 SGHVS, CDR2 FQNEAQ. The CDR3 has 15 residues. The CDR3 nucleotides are TGTGCCAGCAGAAATCAACCCTTTAGCGGGGAAGAGCAGTTCTTC. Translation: CASRNQPFSGEEQFF.

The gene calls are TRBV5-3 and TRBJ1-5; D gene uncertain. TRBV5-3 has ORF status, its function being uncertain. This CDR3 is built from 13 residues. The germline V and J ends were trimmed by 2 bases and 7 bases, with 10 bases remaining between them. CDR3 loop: CARSFPPGQPQHF. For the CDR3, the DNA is TGTGCCAGAAGCTTCCCCCCCGGGCAGCCCCAGCATTTT.

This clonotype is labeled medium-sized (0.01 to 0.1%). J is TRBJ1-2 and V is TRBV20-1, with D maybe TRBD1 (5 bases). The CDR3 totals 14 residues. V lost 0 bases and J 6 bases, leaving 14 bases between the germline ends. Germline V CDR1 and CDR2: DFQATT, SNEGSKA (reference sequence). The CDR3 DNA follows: TGCAGTGCTAGAGATTTCGCCAGGGTGGATGGCTACACCTTC. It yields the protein CSARDFARVDGYTF.

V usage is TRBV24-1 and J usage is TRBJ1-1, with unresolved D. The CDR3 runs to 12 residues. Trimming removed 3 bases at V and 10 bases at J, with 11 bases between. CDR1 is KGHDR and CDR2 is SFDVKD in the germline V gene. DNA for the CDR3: TGTGCCACCAGTGATCCCTCCGGTGGAGCTTTCTTT. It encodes CATSDPSGGAFF.

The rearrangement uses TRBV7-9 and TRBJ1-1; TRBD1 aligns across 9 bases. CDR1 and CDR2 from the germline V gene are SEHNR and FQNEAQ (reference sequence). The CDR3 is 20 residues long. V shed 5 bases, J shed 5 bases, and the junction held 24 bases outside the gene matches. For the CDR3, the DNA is TGTGCCAGCAGCATCACCTCCATCCGGGACAGGGCGCGCCGGAGGACTGAAGCTTTCTTT. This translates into CASSITSIRDRARRRTEAFF.

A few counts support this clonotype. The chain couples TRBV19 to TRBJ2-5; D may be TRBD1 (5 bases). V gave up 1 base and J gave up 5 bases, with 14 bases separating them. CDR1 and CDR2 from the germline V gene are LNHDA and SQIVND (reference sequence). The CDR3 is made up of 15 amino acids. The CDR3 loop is CASSIAPTDLETQYF. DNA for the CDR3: TGTGCCAGTAGTATAGCCCCGACAGACCTGGAGACCCAGTACTTC.

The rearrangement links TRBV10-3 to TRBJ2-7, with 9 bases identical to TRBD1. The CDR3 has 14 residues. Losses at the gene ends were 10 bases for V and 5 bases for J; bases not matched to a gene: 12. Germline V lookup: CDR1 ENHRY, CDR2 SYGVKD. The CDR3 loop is CATLTGTGYHEQYF. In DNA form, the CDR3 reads TGTGCCACCTTAACCGGGACAGGGTACCACGAGCAGTACTTC.

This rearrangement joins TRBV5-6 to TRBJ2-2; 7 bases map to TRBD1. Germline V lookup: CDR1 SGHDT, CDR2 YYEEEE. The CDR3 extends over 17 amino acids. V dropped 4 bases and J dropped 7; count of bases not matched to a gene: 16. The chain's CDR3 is CASSPLVGRTGLGELFF. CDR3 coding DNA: TGTGCCAGCAGCCCCTTGGTGGGCCGGACAGGACTCGGGGAGCTGTTTTTT. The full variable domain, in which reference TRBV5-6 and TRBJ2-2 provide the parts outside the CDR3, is DAGVTQSPTHLIKTRGQQVTLRCSPKSGHDTVSWYQQALGQGPQFIFQYYEEEERQRGNFPDRFSGHQFPNYSSELNVNALLLGDSALYLCASSPLVGRTGLGELFFGEGSRLTVL.

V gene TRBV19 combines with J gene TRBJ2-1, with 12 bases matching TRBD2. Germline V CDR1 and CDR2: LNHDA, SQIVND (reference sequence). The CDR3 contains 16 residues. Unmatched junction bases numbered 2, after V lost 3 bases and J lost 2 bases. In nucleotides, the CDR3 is TGTGCCAGTAGTATCAGGACTAGCGGGACCTACAATGAGCAGTTCTTC. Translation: CASSIRTSGTYNEQFF.

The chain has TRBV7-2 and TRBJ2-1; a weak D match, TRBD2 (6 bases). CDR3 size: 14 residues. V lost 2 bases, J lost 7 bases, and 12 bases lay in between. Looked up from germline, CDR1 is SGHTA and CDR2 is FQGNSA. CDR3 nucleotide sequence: TGTGCCAGCAGCTTAATGCTGGCGGGGAATGAGCAGTTCTTC. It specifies CASSLMLAGNEQFF.

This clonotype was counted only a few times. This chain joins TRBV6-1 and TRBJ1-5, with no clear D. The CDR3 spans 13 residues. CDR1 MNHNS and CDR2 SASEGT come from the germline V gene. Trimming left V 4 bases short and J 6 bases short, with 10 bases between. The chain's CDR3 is CASSGTEFQPQHF. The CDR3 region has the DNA TGTGCCAGCAGTGGCACGGAGTTTCAGCCCCAGCATTTT.

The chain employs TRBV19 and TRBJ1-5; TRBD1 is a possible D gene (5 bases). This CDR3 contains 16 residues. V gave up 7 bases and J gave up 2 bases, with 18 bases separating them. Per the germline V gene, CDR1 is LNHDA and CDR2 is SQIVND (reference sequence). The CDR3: CASTRGRSVGNQPQHF. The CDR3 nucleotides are TGTGCCAGTACTAGGGGCAGGTCCGTCGGCAATCAGCCCCAGCATTTT.

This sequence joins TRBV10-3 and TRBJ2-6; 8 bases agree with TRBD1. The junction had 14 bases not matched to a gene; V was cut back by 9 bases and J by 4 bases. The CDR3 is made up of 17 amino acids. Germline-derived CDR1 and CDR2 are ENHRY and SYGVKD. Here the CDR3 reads CAISSATGDFGANVLTF. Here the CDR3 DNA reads TGTGCCATTAGTTCCGCGACAGGGGATTTCGGGGCCAACGTCCTGACTTTC.

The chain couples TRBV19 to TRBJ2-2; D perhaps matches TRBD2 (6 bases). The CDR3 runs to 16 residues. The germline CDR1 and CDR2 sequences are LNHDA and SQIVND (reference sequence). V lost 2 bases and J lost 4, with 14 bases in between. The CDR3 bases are TGTGCCAGTAGTATAAGTGGGGACTCCGCCACCGGGGAGCTGTTTTTT. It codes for CASSISGDSATGELFF.

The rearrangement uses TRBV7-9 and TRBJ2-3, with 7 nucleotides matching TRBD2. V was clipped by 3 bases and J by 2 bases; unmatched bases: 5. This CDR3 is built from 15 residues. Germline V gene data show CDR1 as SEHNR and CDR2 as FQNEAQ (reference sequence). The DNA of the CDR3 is TGTGCCAGCAGCTTCGGGCGGGGGACCACAGATACGCAGTATTTT. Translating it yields CASSFGRGTTDTQYF.

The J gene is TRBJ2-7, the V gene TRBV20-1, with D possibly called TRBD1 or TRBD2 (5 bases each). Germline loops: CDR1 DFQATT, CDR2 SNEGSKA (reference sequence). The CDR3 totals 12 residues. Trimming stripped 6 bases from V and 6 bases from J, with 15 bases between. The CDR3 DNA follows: TGCAGTGCCTCTGGGGGTGGAAGCGAGCAGTACTTC. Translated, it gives CSASGGGSEQYF.

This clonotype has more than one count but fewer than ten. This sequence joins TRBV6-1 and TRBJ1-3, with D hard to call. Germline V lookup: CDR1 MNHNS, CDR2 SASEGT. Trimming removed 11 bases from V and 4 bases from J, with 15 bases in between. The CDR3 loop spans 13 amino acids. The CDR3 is CASRSSRGNTIYF. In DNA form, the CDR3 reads TGTGCCTCGAGGAGTTCGCGGGGAAACACCATATATTTT.

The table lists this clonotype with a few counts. CDR3 sequence (DNA): TGTGCCAGTAGTATAATTTCGGTGAACTATGGCTACACCTTC. This translates into CASSIISVNYGYTF. This chain connects TRBV19 to TRBJ1-2; D gene ambiguous. Germline V lookup: CDR1 LNHDA, CDR2 SQIVND (reference sequence). Trimming cost V 2 bases and J 2 bases, with 9 bases left between them. The CDR3 spans 14 residues.

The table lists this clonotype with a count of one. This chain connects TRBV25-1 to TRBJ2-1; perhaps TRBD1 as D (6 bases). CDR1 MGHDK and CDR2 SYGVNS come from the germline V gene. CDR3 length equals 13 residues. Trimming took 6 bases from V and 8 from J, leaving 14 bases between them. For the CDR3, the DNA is TGTGCCAGCAGGATGCAGGGGAATCATGAGCAGTTCTTC. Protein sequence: CASRMQGNHEQFF.

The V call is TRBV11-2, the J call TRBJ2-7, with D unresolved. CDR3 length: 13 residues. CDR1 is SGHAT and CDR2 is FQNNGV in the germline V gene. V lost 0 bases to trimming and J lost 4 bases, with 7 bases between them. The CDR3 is CASSLDLGYEQYF. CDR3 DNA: TGTGCCAGCAGCTTAGATTTGGGGTACGAGCAGTACTTC. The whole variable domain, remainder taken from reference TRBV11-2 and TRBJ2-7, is EAGVAQSPRYKIIEKRQSVAFWCNPISGHATLYWYQQILGQGPKLLIQFQNNGVVDDSQLPKDRFSAERLKGVDSTLKIQPAKLEDSAVYLCASSLDLGYEQYFGPGTRLTVT.

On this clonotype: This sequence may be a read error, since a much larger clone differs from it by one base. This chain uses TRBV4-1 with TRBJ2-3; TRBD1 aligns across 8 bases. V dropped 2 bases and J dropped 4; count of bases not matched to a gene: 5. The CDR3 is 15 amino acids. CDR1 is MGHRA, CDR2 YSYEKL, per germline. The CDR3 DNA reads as TGCGCCAGCAGCCAAAGGGACAGGAAGGCAGATACGCAGTATTTT. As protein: CASSQRDRKADTQYF.

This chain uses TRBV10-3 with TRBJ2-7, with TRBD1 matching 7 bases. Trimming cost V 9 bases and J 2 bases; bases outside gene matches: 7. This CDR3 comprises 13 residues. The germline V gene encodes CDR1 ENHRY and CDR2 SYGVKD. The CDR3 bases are TGTGCCATTGGACAGGCGGGTCCCTACGAGCAGTACTTC. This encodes CAIGQAGPYEQYF.

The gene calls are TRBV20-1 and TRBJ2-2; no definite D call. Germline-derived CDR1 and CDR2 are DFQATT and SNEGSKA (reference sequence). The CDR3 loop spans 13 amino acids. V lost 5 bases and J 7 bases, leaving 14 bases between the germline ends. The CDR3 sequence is CSAEIGYGGELFF. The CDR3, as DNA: TGCAGTGCTGAGATAGGATATGGCGGGGAGCTGTTTTTT.